The entry below gives a single T cell receptor (beta chain) sequence along with its context. Its antigen remains unidentified. 60 Vbeta and 13 Jbeta primers were used in PCR. Assay used: immunoSEQ multiplex PCR; TCRdb lists only in-frame clones, some missing. The sample holds around 85,000 clones, under 90% seen once. The CDR3 has 15 residues. Per germline, CDR1 LNHDA and CDR2 SQIVND (reference sequence). With 6 bases removed from V and 4 bases from J, the gap between germline ends came to 16 bases. The data are from a study of cytomegalovirus exposure and HLA in healthy donors. At the level of the study: A prior analysis found about 110 million unique TCR beta sequences from around 180 million T cells.

Study-level results: When a later analysis compared HLA-associated TCR beta chains with equally common others, the HLA-associated chains turned out to be more clonally expanded and to have lower generation probabilities. For most TCR beta V segments, an earlier analysis put the productive rate at about 87% or about 30% of the time.

This chain uses TRBV19 with TRBJ1-3; D unresolved. The source is a man in his fifties or sixties in good health and CMV-seropositive. The sample was PBMCs. In nucleotides, the CDR3 is TGTGCCAGTAGCCCATCTCGCGGCTGGGGAAACACCATATATTTT. As protein: CASSPSRGWGNTIYF.